This T cell receptor beta chain was profiled in a study of human CD8 memory T cell subsets. CDR3 length: 15 residues. Germline V CDR1 and CDR2: SGDLS, YYNGEE. Scientists made TCR beta libraries using UMI-labeled 5' RACE. Following a re-call of the 5' RACE reads, TCRdb has one entry per CDR3 protein and lacks DNA. In total, the table holds over 8,000 distinct CDR3 sequences. This sequence originates from a human donor in good health. The sequenced sample was CD8+ stem-like memory T cells (TSCM and TCM) sorted from PBMCs. Subset described: stem-like memory CD8 T cells (TSTEM), CCR7+ PD-1- TIGIT-. The V and J genes are TRBV9 and TRBJ2-1; the D call from TCRdb, TRBD2, cannot be confirmed without DNA. The CDR3 region is CASSPVPSSGNEQFF.